This T cell receptor (beta chain) was identified during a study of T cells in Graves' hyperthyroidism and ophthalmopathy. On the basis of clinical symptoms, serum thyroxine and TRAb, thyroid ultrasound and orbital computed tomography, diagnoses were made. At first hyperthyroidism diagnosis, before any ophthalmopathy symptoms, the blood sample was collected. CDR3 length: 14 amino acids. Per the germline V gene, CDR1 is DFQATT and CDR2 is SNEGSKA (reference sequence). Trimming took off 1 base at V and 8 bases at J, with 12 bases between the two ends. At least ten counts were recorded for this clonotype. Amplification of TCR beta CDR3 regions was performed using RNA transcripts as template. The HTBI primer set was used in a first-round RT-PCR of the TCR CDR3. TCRdb recomputed calls from the multiplex PCR reads with MiXCR, one row per CDR3 protein. Seen here are roughly 500,000 distinct CDR3 sequences, about 15% observed once, and the top ten hold roughly 5.5%.

The sample taken for sequencing was blood. The TCR sequence derives from a woman aged 30 to 39 with Graves' hyperthyroidism that later progressed to Graves' ophthalmopathy. The chain links TRBV20-1 to TRBJ1-6; weak D call: TRBD1 (6 bases). CDR3 protein: CSARVGGLDSPLHF. DNA for the CDR3: TGCAGTGCTAGAGTGGGGGGCCTGGATTCACCCCTCCACTTT.